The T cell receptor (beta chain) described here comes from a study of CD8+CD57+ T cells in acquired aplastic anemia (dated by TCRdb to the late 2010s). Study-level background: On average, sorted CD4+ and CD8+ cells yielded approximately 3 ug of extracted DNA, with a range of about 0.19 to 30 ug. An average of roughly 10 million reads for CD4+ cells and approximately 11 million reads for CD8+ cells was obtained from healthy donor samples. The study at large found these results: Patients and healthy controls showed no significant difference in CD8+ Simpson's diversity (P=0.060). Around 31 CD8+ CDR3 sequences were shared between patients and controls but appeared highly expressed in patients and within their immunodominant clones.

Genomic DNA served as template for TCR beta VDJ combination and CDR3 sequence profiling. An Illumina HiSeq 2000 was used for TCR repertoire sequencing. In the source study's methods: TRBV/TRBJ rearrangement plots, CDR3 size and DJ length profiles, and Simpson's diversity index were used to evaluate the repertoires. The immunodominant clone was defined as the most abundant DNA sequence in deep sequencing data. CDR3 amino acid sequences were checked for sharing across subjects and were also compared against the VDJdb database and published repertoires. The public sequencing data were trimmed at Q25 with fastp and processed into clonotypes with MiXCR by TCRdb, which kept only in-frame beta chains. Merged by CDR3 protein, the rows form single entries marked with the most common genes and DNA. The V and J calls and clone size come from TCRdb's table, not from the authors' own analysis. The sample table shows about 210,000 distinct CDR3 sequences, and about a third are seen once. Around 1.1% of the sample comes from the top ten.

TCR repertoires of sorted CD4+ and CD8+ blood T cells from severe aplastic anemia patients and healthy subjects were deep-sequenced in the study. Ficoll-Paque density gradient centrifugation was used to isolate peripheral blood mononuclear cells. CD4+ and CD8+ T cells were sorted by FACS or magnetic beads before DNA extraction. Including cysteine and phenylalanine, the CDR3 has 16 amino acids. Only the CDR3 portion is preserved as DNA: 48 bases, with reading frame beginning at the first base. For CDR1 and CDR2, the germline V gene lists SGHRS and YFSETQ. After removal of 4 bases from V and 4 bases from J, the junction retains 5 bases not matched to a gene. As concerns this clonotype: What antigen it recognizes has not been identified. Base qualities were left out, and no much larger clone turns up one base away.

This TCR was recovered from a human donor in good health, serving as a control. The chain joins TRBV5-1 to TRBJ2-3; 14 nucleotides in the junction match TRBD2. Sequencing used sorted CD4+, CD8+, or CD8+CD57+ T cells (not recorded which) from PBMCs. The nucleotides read TGCGCCAGCAGCGGGGGGACTAGCGGGGGATCAGATACGCAGTATTTT. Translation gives CASSGGTSGGSDTQYF. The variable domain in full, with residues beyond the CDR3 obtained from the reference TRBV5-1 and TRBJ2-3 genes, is KAGVTQTPRYLIKTRGQQVTLSCSPISGHRSVSWYQQTPGQGLQFLFEYFSETQRNKGNFPGRFSGRQFSNSRSEMNVSTLELGDSALYLCASSGGTSGGSDTQYFGPGTRLTVL.